A single sample gave rise to the 9 T cell receptor beta chains below, sequenced in a study of blood T cells in healthy people across ages. It was with a sample-barcoded 5' primer and a J-beta primer mix that a second PCR of about 6 to 12 cycles was run. TCRdb processed the 5' RACE reads anew with MiXCR; each CDR3 protein has one entry. The sample comprises some 1,500,000 distinct CDR3 sequences, about 42% of which are singletons, and approximately 4% rests with the top ten. Sequenced sample: blood. Receptor source: a woman aged 18-30 years in good health.

The chain has TRBV21-1 and TRBJ2-2. TRBV21-1 is a pseudogene. The length of the CDR3 is 14 residues. CDR3 amino acids: CASSKGSGTGELFF. The CDR3, as DNA: TGTGCCAGCAGCAAAGGGTCGGGCACCGGGGAGCTGTTTTTT.

In its sample, this clonotype was seen a few times. The chain couples TRBV12-3 or TRBV12-4 to TRBJ2-3; D remains unclear. The CDR3 consists of 17 residues. Trimming took off 2 bases at V and 2 bases at J, with 17 bases between the two ends. CDR3: CASSLFRAAAVTDTQYF. The CDR3 DNA reads as TGTGCCAGCAGTTTATTTCGGGCAGCTGCCGTCACAGATACGCAGTATTTT.

CDR3 sequence: CSARDQDSYGYTF. The CDR3 nucleotides are TGCAGTGCTAGAGATCAGGACAGCTATGGCTACACCTTC. The V and J genes are TRBV20-1 and TRBJ1-2, with D possibly matching TRBD1 (6 bases). Germline CDR1 and CDR2: DFQATT and SNEGSKA (reference sequence). The CDR3 loop spans 13 amino acids. V was clipped by 0 bases and J by 4 bases, with 9 bases between them.

V and J are TRBV29-1 and TRBJ2-5, with 11 bases aligning to TRBD2. V shed 2 bases, J shed 0 bases, and the junction held 14 bases outside the gene matches. In germline, CDR1 is SQVTM, CDR2 ANQGSEA. The CDR3 spans 19 residues. The DNA of the CDR3 is TGCAGCGTTGAATCGGTCTTTGACCCTAGCGGGAGGTACCAAGAGACCCAGTACTTC. This sequence encodes CSVESVFDPSGRYQETQYF.

This clonotype was seen only a few times. The chain has TRBV29-1 and TRBJ2-1; 9 nucleotides match TRBD1. Germline lookup yields CDR1 SQVTM and CDR2 ANQGSEA. This CDR3 is built from 15 residues. The V segment lost 8 bases and the J segment 4 bases; nucleotides outside the gene matches: 12. As DNA, the CDR3 is TGCAGCATAAACCACAGGGGGCCCCTTTACAATGAGCAGTTCTTC. Its translation is CSINHRGPLYNEQFF.

This chain connects TRBV7-9 to TRBJ1-4, with TRBD1 as a possible D gene (6 bases). Germline assignment: CDR1 SEHNR and CDR2 FQNEAQ (reference sequence). The CDR3 is made up of 14 amino acids. Deletions cut 3 bases from V and 6 bases from J, with 11 bases between. The CDR3 DNA sequence: TGTGCCAGCAGCTTTCCAGGGGATGATGAAAAACTGTTTTTT. Translating gives CASSFPGDDEKLFF.

This sequence joins TRBV28 and TRBJ1-4; 9 bases match TRBD1. The germline gives CDR1 MDHEN, CDR2 SYDVKM. J was trimmed by 4 bases and V by 6 bases; bases with no gene match: 6. The CDR3 contains 15 residues. CDR3 DNA: TGTGCCAGCAGCCTGGGGGACAGGGTTAATGAAAAACTGTTTTTT. Amino acids: CASSLGDRVNEKLFF.

The genes are TRBV5-1 and TRBJ2-3; 8 positions agree with TRBD2. From germline, CDR1 is SGHRS and CDR2 YFSETQ. The J segment lost 2 bases and the V segment lost 0 bases, leaving 5 bases of the junction unmatched. This CDR3 contains 16 residues. DNA for the CDR3: TGCGCCAGCAGCTTGGTTGCGGGGGGATTCACAGATACGCAGTATTTT. It translates to CASSLVAGGFTDTQYF.

This clonotype was seen repeatedly, ten times or more. The genes are TRBV29-1 and TRBJ1-2; D may be TRBD1 (5 bases). Germline assignment: CDR1 SQVTM and CDR2 ANQGSEA. CDR3 length equals 12 residues. V dropped 6 bases and J dropped 2 bases, with 10 bases sitting between them. The CDR3 bases are TGCAGCGTATACCAGGGAAACTATGGCTACACCTTC. Translation gives CSVYQGNYGYTF.